This entry lists 30 T cell receptor beta chains sequenced from one sample in a study of blood T cell repertoires in COVID-19 (dated by TCRdb to about 2020). The method behind the library was the immunoSEQ multiplex PCR assay. Imported from immuneACCESS, the table was reduced by TCRdb to in-frame sequences with V and J called. These copies leave out some clones; in studies compared against another copy, an unresolved V gene accounts for under half, and the cause of the remainder is not known. The sample profile shows some 89,000 clones; over 75% of them were found once. The top ten clones comprise approximately 6.8% of the sample. The sequenced sample consisted of peripheral blood. All receptors derive from a man in his 70s with acute or convalescent COVID-19.

This chain uses TRBV15 with TRBJ1-1; the match to TRBD1 covers 9 bases. Trimming cost V 5 bases and J 1 base; bases outside gene matches: 5. From germline, CDR1 is LNHNV and CDR2 YYDKDF (reference sequence). The CDR3 has 15 amino acids. The DNA for the CDR3 is TGTGCCACCAGCTGGGGACAGGGTAGGAACACTGAAGCTTTCTTT. Its translation: CATSWGQGRNTEAFF.

The chain has TRBV7-2 and TRBJ2-5; 7 bases line up with TRBD2. Germline-derived CDR1 and CDR2 are SGHTA and FQGNSA. The CDR3 loop spans 15 amino acids. V lost 1 base to trimming and J lost 1 base; unmatched junction nucleotides: 3. The CDR3 nucleotides read TGTGCCAGCAGCTTAGATGGGAGGGTCCAAGAGACCCAGTACTTC. Translation: CASSLDGRVQETQYF.

This clone was detected only once. The V call is TRBV3-1 (or the pseudogene TRBV3-2), the J call TRBJ2-7; 12 bases match TRBD2. V shed 0 bases and J 6 bases; nucleotides not matched to a gene: 9. CDR3 size: 17 residues. The germline gives CDR1 LGHDT, CDR2 YNNKEL (reference sequence). DNA for the CDR3: TGTGCCAGCAGCCAAGATCACCTAGCGGGAGGGAGGGGCGAGCAGTACTTC. It yields the protein CASSQDHLAGGRGEQYF.

This clone was seen a few times. This chain connects TRBV7-9 to TRBJ1-4, with 9 bases aligning to TRBD1. Germline assignment: CDR1 SEHNR and CDR2 FQNEAQ (reference sequence). This CDR3 spans 14 amino acids. V lost 6 bases to trimming and J lost 8 bases; unmatched junction nucleotides: 7. The CDR3 coding sequence is TGTGCCAGCAGTTCCACAGGGGGCAGAGAAAAACTGTTTTTT. This translates into CASSSTGGREKLFF.

The V gene is TRBV24-1, the J gene TRBJ2-3; D gene unclear. Trimming removed 0 bases from V and 6 bases from J, with 3 bases in between. Germline values: CDR1 KGHDR, CDR2 SFDVKD. The CDR3 contains 12 residues. The CDR3 DNA follows: TGTGCCACCAGTGATTTGGCGGATACGCAGTATTTT. This sequence encodes CATSDLADTQYF.

The rearrangement joins TRBV5-4 to TRBJ2-5, with D maybe TRBD2 (6 bases). This CDR3 has 14 residues. V shed 1 base and J shed 1 base, with 8 bases lying between them. Germline V CDR1 and CDR2: SGHNT, YYREEE (reference sequence). CDR3 sequence: CASSLHGSQETQYF. In DNA, the CDR3 is TGTGCCAGCAGCTTGCACGGGAGCCAAGAGACCCAGTACTTC.

The CDR3 sequence is CASSIEGAGENEQFF. For the CDR3, the DNA is TGTGCCAGTAGTATAGAGGGTGCAGGTGAAAATGAGCAGTTCTTC. V and J are TRBV19 and TRBJ2-1; D not resolved. Germline CDR1 is LNHDA and CDR2 is SQIVND (reference sequence). The CDR3 is 15 residues long. V was cut by 0 bases and J by 7 bases, with 13 bases left in between.

The chain uses TRBV28 and TRBJ2-7; 7 nucleotides match TRBD1. V shed 7 bases and J 4 bases; nucleotides not matched to a gene: 7. The germline V gene has CDR1 MDHEN and CDR2 SYDVKM. This CDR3 comprises 13 residues. The CDR3, as DNA: TGTGCCAGCACCGACAGGGATATGTACGAGCAGTACTTC. It yields the protein CASTDRDMYEQYF.

This clone has more than one count but fewer than ten. The chain recombines TRBV27 with TRBJ2-1; 12 positions agree with TRBD2. The CDR3 loop spans 15 amino acids. Germline V gene lookup returns CDR1 MNHEY and CDR2 SMNVEV (reference sequence). Unmatched junction bases numbered 6, after V lost 4 bases and J lost 8 bases. CDR3 in DNA: TGTGCCAGCAGTTCCACTAGCGGGAGGAGTGATGAGCAGTTCTTC. This gives the protein CASSSTSGRSDEQFF.

This sequence joins TRBV5-6 and TRBJ2-7, with TRBD1 matching over 9 bases. From germline, CDR1 is SGHDT and CDR2 YYEEEE. This CDR3 is built from 16 residues. Trimming removed 5 bases from V and 3 bases from J; junction bases left unmatched: 12. The CDR3 spells CASRIGQGSRIYEQYF. The CDR3 bases are TGTGCCAGCAGAATTGGACAGGGGTCTAGAATCTACGAGCAGTACTTC.

The rearrangement uses TRBV5-5 and TRBJ1-6; D remains unclear. V was pared by 2 bases and J by 7 bases, with 13 bases between. This CDR3 comprises 15 residues. Germline assignment: CDR1 SGHKS and CDR2 YYEKEE (reference sequence). CDR3 sequence reads: CASSLSPRMNSPLHF. The CDR3 DNA sequence: TGTGCCAGCAGCTTAAGCCCCAGGATGAATTCACCCCTCCACTTT.

The genes are TRBV7-2 and TRBJ2-3, with D possibly TRBD2 on 5 matching bases. The CDR3 totals 16 residues. Deletions cut 4 bases from V and 2 bases from J, with 16 bases between. Germline CDR1 SGHTA, CDR2 FQGNSA. This CDR3 is CASSSANERNTDTQYF. CDR3 DNA sequence: TGTGCCAGCAGCTCCGCGAATGAGCGGAACACAGATACGCAGTATTTT.

This clone was seen more than once but under ten times. The chain combines TRBV19 with TRBJ2-7; 10 nucleotides match TRBD1. The CDR3 extends over 14 amino acids. Germline V gene lookup returns CDR1 LNHDA and CDR2 SQIVND (reference sequence). The junction had 7 bases not matched to a gene; V was cut back by 6 bases and J by 5 bases. The CDR3 here is CASRNPGTGDEQYF. In DNA form, the CDR3 reads TGTGCCAGTAGAAACCCCGGGACAGGGGACGAGCAGTACTTC.

The genes are TRBV18 and TRBJ1-2; TRBD1 is a possible D gene (5 bases). Trimming stripped 3 bases from V and 7 bases from J, with 12 bases between. This CDR3 has 13 residues. Germline loops: CDR1 KGHSH, CDR2 LQKENI. CDR3 region: CASSPAQGGGYTF. Written as DNA, the CDR3 is TGTGCCAGCTCACCGGCGCAGGGCGGTGGCTACACCTTC.

The chain couples TRBV6-5 to TRBJ2-1; D gene ambiguous. Looked up from germline, CDR1 is MNHEY and CDR2 is SVGAGI. This CDR3 is 15 amino acids long. Trimming stripped 7 bases from V and 0 bases from J, with 13 bases between. CDR3 nucleotide sequence: TGTGCCAGCACCCCGACTTCCAGCTCCTACAATGAGCAGTTCTTC. Its translation is CASTPTSSSYNEQFF.

The rearrangement uses TRBV28 and TRBJ1-5; D is unresolved. This CDR3 has 16 residues. The germline V gene encodes CDR1 MDHEN and CDR2 SYDVKM. The V end was cut by 4 bases, the J end by 0 bases, with 13 bases between. The CDR3, as DNA: TGTGCCAGCAGTTCCCGACACTTTTATAGCAATCAGCCCCAGCATTTT. Translating it yields CASSSRHFYSNQPQHF. Together with reference TRBV28 and TRBJ1-5, the CDR3 gives the full variable domain: DVKVTQSSRYLVKRTGEKVFLECVQDMDHENMFWYRQDPGLGLRLIYFSYDVKMKEKGDIPEGYSVSREKKERFSLILESASTNQTSMYLCASSSRHFYSNQPQHFGDGTRLSIL.

The chain is built from TRBV11-2 and TRBJ2-7, with a weak D call TRBD2 (6 bases). Germline lookup yields CDR1 SGHAT and CDR2 FQNNGV. This CDR3 has 17 amino acids. The V and J ends lost 3 bases and 0 bases respectively, with 18 bases between them. CDR3 nucleotide sequence: TGTGCCAGCAGCTTTCTATGGCGGGGAAATTACTCCTACGAGCAGTACTTC. Residues: CASSFLWRGNYSYEQYF.

The chain combines TRBV7-9 with TRBJ1-2; TRBD1 aligns across 10 bases. V was pared by 5 bases and J by 1 base, with 10 bases of the junction left unmatched. CDR3 length equals 17 residues. Germline V CDR1 and CDR2: SEHNR, FQNEAQ (reference sequence). CDR3 loop: CASSRAGGTGDNYGYTF. In DNA, the CDR3 is TGTGCCAGCAGCCGCGCGGGAGGGACAGGGGATAACTATGGCTACACCTTC.

This chain links TRBV19 with TRBJ2-7, with a tentative D call TRBD1 (6 bases). This CDR3 spans 15 amino acids. V gave up 4 bases and J gave up 3 bases, with 16 bases separating them. Germline V gene data show CDR1 as LNHDA and CDR2 as SQIVND (reference sequence). The CDR3 spells CASSKVTGQSYEQYF. DNA of the CDR3: TGTGCCAGTAGTAAAGTCACCGGACAGAGCTACGAGCAGTACTTC. Based on the CDR3 plus reference TRBV19 and TRBJ2-7, the full variable domain is DGGITQSPKYLFRKEGQNVTLSCEQNLNHDAMYWYRQDPGQGLRLIYYSQIVNDFQKGDIAEGYSVSREKKESFPLTVTSAQKNPTAFYLCASSKVTGQSYEQYFGPGTRLTVT.

This rearrangement joins TRBV7-9 to TRBJ2-7; tentatively, D is TRBD2 (5 bases). The length of the CDR3 is 14 residues. The V end lost 5 bases, the J end lost 1 base, and 12 bases lay between the germline ends. Germline CDR1 and CDR2: SEHNR and FQNEAQ (reference sequence). CDR3 DNA: TGTGCCAGCAGCGGATGGACTTTGTCCTACGAGCAGTACGTC. Residues: CASSGWTLSYEQYV.

This chain links TRBV5-5 with TRBJ1-4, with D possibly matching TRBD1 (6 bases). Germline V gene data show CDR1 as SGHKS and CDR2 as YYEKEE (reference sequence). This CDR3 is 17 amino acids long. The V and J ends lost 3 bases and 4 bases respectively, with 19 bases between them. CDR3 bases: TGTGCCAGCAGCTACCTTACAGGGAGTCTTGGTAATGAAAAACTGTTTTTT. It is translated as CASSYLTGSLGNEKLFF.

The rearrangement uses TRBV5-1 and TRBJ2-2, with TRBD2 identical over 14 bases. This CDR3 contains 16 residues. V trimming: 4 bases; J trimming: 5 bases; junction bases outside the gene matches: 4. Germline V gene data show CDR1 as SGHRS and CDR2 as YFSETQ. The CDR3 DNA follows: TGCGCCAGCAGCCAAGGACTAGCGGGAGGTACCGGGGAGCTGTTTTTT. It is translated as CASSQGLAGGTGELFF.

The chain is built from TRBV5-1 and TRBJ2-3; TRBD1 might be the D (5 bases). Trimming removed 4 bases at V and 2 bases at J, with 14 bases between. Germline CDR1 is SGHRS and CDR2 is YFSETQ. The CDR3 totals 15 residues. CDR3 in amino acids: CASSPQELDTDTQYF. In DNA form, the CDR3 reads TGCGCCAGCAGCCCACAGGAACTGGACACAGATACGCAGTATTTT.

The rearrangement uses TRBV29-1 and TRBJ2-2, with D possibly being TRBD1 (6 bases). Trimming left V 3 bases short and J 7 bases short, with 15 bases between. The CDR3 has 14 residues. Germline CDR1 is SQVTM and CDR2 is ANQGSEA. The CDR3: CSVEVGQPGGELFF. The CDR3 DNA follows: TGCAGCGTTGAGGTAGGACAGCCCGGCGGGGAGCTGTTTTTT.

V and J are TRBV5-1 and TRBJ2-3; TRBD2 is a possible D gene (5 bases). Deletions cut 0 bases from V and 3 bases from J, with 14 bases between. The CDR3 covers 16 residues. Per germline, CDR1 SGHRS and CDR2 YFSETQ. This chain's CDR3 is CASSLEGMTGTDTQYF. The CDR3 DNA sequence: TGCGCCAGCAGCTTGGAGGGTATGACGGGGACAGATACGCAGTATTTT.

Notes on this clone: The sample has other DNA sequences that encode this CDR3 too. The chain combines TRBV19 with TRBJ2-3; 8 nucleotides line up with TRBD1. J was trimmed by 0 bases and V by 5 bases; bases with no gene match: 4. Germline values: CDR1 LNHDA, CDR2 SQIVND (reference sequence). The CDR3 is made up of 15 amino acids. CDR3 nucleotides: TGTGCCAGTAGTCCGGACAGGGCTAGCACAGATACGCAGTATTTT. Amino acid sequence: CASSPDRASTDTQYF.

The V gene is TRBV2, the J gene TRBJ2-7; D might be TRBD1 (5 bases). V gave up 3 bases and J gave up 5 bases, with 14 bases separating them. Germline V gives CDR1 SNHLY, CDR2 FYNNEI. CDR3 size: 14 residues. The CDR3 spells CASSDLGQGDEQYF. CDR3 bases: TGTGCCAGCAGTGATTTAGGGCAGGGTGACGAGCAGTACTTC.

This chain joins TRBV7-2 and TRBJ2-7, with TRBD1 as a possible D gene (5 bases). Trimming took 2 bases from V and 3 from J, leaving 20 bases between them. The length of the CDR3 is 17 residues. The V gene's germline CDR1 is SGHTA and CDR2 FQGNSA. CDR3 in amino acids: CASSLKVDSSTYYEQYF. The CDR3 nucleotides are TGTGCCAGCAGCTTAAAAGTCGACAGTTCGACGTACTACGAGCAGTACTTC.

This clone was recorded a few times. The V gene is TRBV14, the J gene TRBJ1-2, with D perhaps TRBD1 (5 bases). The germline V gene encodes CDR1 SGHDN and CDR2 FVKESK. V shed 4 bases and J shed 4 bases, with 19 bases lying between them. The CDR3 runs to 16 residues. CDR3: CASSPRGARGFYGYTF. As DNA, the CDR3 is TGTGCCAGCAGCCCTCGCGGGGCACGCGGCTTCTATGGCTACACCTTC.

The rearrangement links TRBV18 to TRBJ1-1, with D possibly matching TRBD1 (5 bases). Germline CDR1 and CDR2: KGHSH and LQKENI. The V gene lost 4 bases and the J gene lost 4 bases, with 13 bases spanning the gap. The CDR3 is made up of 14 amino acids. The CDR3, as DNA: TGTGCCAGCTCACGGGAAGGGGATGGCACTGAAGCTTTCTTT. Amino acids: CASSREGDGTEAFF.